These T cell receptor beta chains were read from a single sample in a study of beta chain features in type 1 diabetes. Method: immunoSEQ multiplex PCR; TCRdb's copy keeps in-frame clones and lacks some. The table lists about 240,000 clones, 25% to 35% of them singletons. The sample taken for sequencing was central memory CD4+ T cells from blood. The receptors stem from a man aged 25 to 45 in good health. Each CDR3 is given with its conserved first and last residue. The D gene is left open where the match is weak. Size tells how often a clone was seen (once, few, many) or the class of an expanded clone, and some rows leave it out.

V	J	size	length	D	DNA	CDR3
TRBV6-1	TRBJ1-2	.	15	.	TGTGCCAGCAGTGAAGGCGCCAGCCTTAACTATGGCTACACCTTC	CASSEGASLNYGYTF
TRBV28	TRBJ1-2	few	14	.	TGTGCCAGCAGTTTAGACAGCAGGAACTATGGCTACACCTTC	CASSLDSRNYGYTF
TRBV4-3	TRBJ2-1	.	17	.	TGCGCCAGCAGCCAAGATCGGGGCGGATTGGACTACAATGAGCAGTTCTTC	CASSQDRGGLDYNEQFF
TRBV23-1	TRBJ2-7	once	14	.	TGCGCCAGCCCGGGGGCGATTCCTCCCTACGAGCAGTACTTC	CASPGAIPPYEQYF
TRBV28	TRBJ2-7	few	15	.	TGTGCCAGCAGGATGACAGCCACCGGGATCTACGAGCAGTACTTC	CASRMTATGIYEQYF
TRBV28	TRBJ2-1	few	17	TRBD1	TGTGCCAGCAGTCCTTCCAGGACAGGGGTAAGATTAGGCCAGCAGTTCTTC	CASSPSRTGVRLGQQFF
TRBV30	TRBJ2-1	few	11	.	TGTGCCTGGGGACATTACGATGAGCAGTTCTTC	CAWGHYDEQFF
TRBV18	TRBJ1-2	.	12	.	TGTGCCAGCTCACCACAGGTTGACGGCTACACCTTC	CASSPQVDGYTF
TRBV30	TRBJ1-1	.	11	.	TGTGCCTGGAGTAGCGGGGGATGGGCTTTCTTT	CAWSSGGWAFF
TRBV25-1	TRBJ2-3	few	16	.	TGTGCCAGCAGTCCGAATGCAGCGCCTAGCACAGATACGCAGTATTTT	CASSPNAAPSTDTQYF
TRBV6-5	TRBJ2-1	many	16	.	TGTGCCAGCAGTTACGCCGCGAGGGGCGGGCACAATGAGCAGTTCTTC	CASSYAARGGHNEQFF
TRBV29-1	TRBJ2-1	many	13	TRBD2	TGCAGCGTGGGTACCGGACTAGTCAATGAGCAGTTCTTC	CSVGTGLVNEQFF
TRBV30	TRBJ2-5	.	16	TRBD2	TGTGCCTGGGCCCTTCCGCACGGGAGGACACAAGAGACCCAGTACTTC	CAWALPHGRTQETQYF
TRBV7-9	TRBJ1-6	.	15	.	TGTGCCAGCAGCTCTCTACAGGGTTATAATTCACCCCTCCACTTT	CASSSLQGYNSPLHF
TRBV6-6	TRBJ2-5	few	11	.	TGTGCCGCCAAGGGAATCCAGGGCCAGTACTTC	CAAKGIQGQYF
TRBV6-5	TRBJ1-2	.	16	.	TGTGCCAGCAGTTACTCGGGGAATCGGCAGGTCTATGGCTACACCTTC	CASSYSGNRQVYGYTF
TRBV7-6	TRBJ2-2	.	13	.	TGTGCCAGCAGCTTGGGGAACACCGGGGAGCTGTTTTTT	CASSLGNTGELFF
TRBV11-2	TRBJ1-1	few	13	.	TGTGCCAGCAGCTTGGGGCAGAACACTGAAGCTTTCTTT	CASSLGQNTEAFF
TRBV29-1	TRBJ2-1	.	12	TRBD2	TGCAGCGTTGGGACTAGCGGGAGGGGGCAGTTCTTC	CSVGTSGRGQFF
TRBV27	TRBJ2-1	.	14	TRBD2	TGTGCCAGCACATGGGCGGGAGGAGGCAATGAGCAGTTCTTC	CASTWAGGGNEQFF
TRBV7-2	TRBJ2-5	few	15	.	TGTGCCAGCAGCCGGGGGCCGACGCCACAAGAGACCCAGTACTTC	CASSRGPTPQETQYF
TRBV9	TRBJ2-1	.	16	.	TGTGCCAGCAGCTCATACGGGCGGGGCTCCTACAATGAGCAGTTCTTC	CASSSYGRGSYNEQFF
TRBV25-1	TRBJ2-7	few	14	.	TGTGCCAGCAGTCCATCTGGGGGCTCCTACGAGCAGTACTTC	CASSPSGGSYEQYF
TRBV7-8	TRBJ1-5	.	15	.	TGTGCCAGCAGCTTTCGCAGGGACAGCAATCAGCCCCAGCATTTT	CASSFRRDSNQPQHF
TRBV5-1	TRBJ2-5	.	14	.	TGCGCCAGCAGCTTCGGGGGCCCCCAAGAGACCCAGTACTTC	CASSFGGPQETQYF
TRBV30	TRBJ2-3	.	13	.	TGTGCCGGCACCATCAGGGGGGCAGATACGCAGTATTTT	CAGTIRGADTQYF
TRBV7-2	TRBJ2-7	few	12	.	TGTGCCAGCAGCTATTCTAGGAACGAGCAGTACTTC	CASSYSRNEQYF
TRBV29-1	TRBJ2-7	.	13	TRBD2	TGCAGCGGGATTCCTAGCGGGAGGTACGAGCAGTACTTC	CSGIPSGRYEQYF
TRBV4-2	TRBJ1-6	.	15	.	TGTGCCAGCAGCCAAGATGAGGGTAGAAATTCATCCCTCCACTTT	CASSQDEGRNSSLHF
TRBV5-1	TRBJ2-1	.	16	TRBD2	TGCGCCAGCAGCCCAATAGCGGGGGCAGGGTACAATGAGCAGTTCTTC	CASSPIAGAGYNEQFF
TRBV7-6	TRBJ1-1	once	13	TRBD1	TGTGCCAGCAGGCCAACAGGGGTTGCTGAAGCTTTCTTT	CASRPTGVAEAFF
TRBV28	TRBJ2-1	few	15	TRBD2	TGTGCCAGCAGCCCCTCTAGCGGGGGCTACAATGAGCAGTTCTTC	CASSPSSGGYNEQFF
TRBV19	TRBJ1-2	few	14	.	TGTGCCAGTAGTATCCGTGACAGCCTCTATGGCTACACCTTC	CASSIRDSLYGYTF
TRBV9	TRBJ1-2	few	15	.	TGTGCCAGCACCTCTGGGTTGTCGCGGGACTATGGCTACACCTTC	CASTSGLSRDYGYTF
TRBV7-7	TRBJ1-1	.	13	.	TGTGCCAGCAGCTTAGGGGAGAGCACTGAAGCTTTCTTT	CASSLGESTEAFF
TRBV19	TRBJ2-7	.	12	.	TGTGCCAGTAGCGGGACTGGCTACGAGCAGTACTTC	CASSGTGYEQYF
TRBV10-3	TRBJ2-1	.	14	.	TGTGCCATCAGTCCACCGACCGGGGAGAATGAGCAGTTCTTC	CAISPPTGENEQFF
TRBV7-2	TRBJ2-3	.	18	.	TGTGCCAGCAGCCTATTAGCCGCACAGCGCATCATCACAGATACGCAGTATTTT	CASSLLAAQRIITDTQYF
TRBV18	TRBJ2-1	few	11	.	TGTGCCAGCTCACCCAACAATGAGCAGTTCTTC	CASSPNNEQFF
TRBV5-1	TRBJ2-5	few	16	.	TGCGCCAGCAGTTTTACTGGGACGTACGGCGGAGAGACCCAGTACTTC	CASSFTGTYGGETQYF
TRBV30	TRBJ2-1	.	10	.	TGTGCCTGGGCGAATAGGGAGCAGTTCTTC	CAWANREQFF
TRBV10-2	TRBJ2-1	many	15	TRBD2	TGCGCCAGCAGTGAAGCGGGGAGCTCCTACAATGAGCAGTTCTTC	CASSEAGSSYNEQFF
TRBV7-9	TRBJ2-3	.	15	TRBD1	TGTGCCAGCAGCTTTTGGACAGGAGAAACAGATACGCAGTATTTT	CASSFWTGETDTQYF
TRBV29-1	TRBJ2-6	.	16	TRBD1	TGCAGCGTGCGGGCAGGGGGCGGCTCTGGGGCCAACGTCCTGACTTTC	CSVRAGGGSGANVLTF